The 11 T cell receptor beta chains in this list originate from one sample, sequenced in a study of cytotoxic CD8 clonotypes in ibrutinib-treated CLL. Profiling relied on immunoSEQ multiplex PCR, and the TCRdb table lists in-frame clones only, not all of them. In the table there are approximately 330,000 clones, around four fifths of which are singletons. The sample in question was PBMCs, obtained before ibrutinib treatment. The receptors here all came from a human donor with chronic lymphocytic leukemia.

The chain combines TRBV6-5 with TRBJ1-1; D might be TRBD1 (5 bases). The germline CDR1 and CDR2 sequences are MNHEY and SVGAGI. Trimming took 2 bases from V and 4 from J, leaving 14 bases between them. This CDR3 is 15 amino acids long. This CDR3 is CASSYDNEGFTEAFF. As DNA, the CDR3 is TGTGCCAGCAGTTACGATAATGAGGGGTTCACTGAAGCTTTCTTT.

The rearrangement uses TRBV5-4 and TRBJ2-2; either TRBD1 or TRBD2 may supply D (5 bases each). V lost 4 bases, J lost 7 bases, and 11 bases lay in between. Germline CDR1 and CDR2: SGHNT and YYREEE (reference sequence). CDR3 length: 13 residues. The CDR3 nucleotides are TGTGCCAGCAGCACCGGGGCCAACGGGGAGCTGTTTTTT. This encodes CASSTGANGELFF.

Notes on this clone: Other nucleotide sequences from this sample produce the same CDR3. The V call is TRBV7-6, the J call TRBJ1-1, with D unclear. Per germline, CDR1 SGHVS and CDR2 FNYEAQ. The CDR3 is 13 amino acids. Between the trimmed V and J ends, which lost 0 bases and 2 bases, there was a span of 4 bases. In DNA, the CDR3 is TGTGCCAGCAGCTTAGCTGGAAACACTGAAGCTTTCTTT. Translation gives CASSLAGNTEAFF.

The CDR3 protein is CASTQDRGVTGELFF. In DNA form, the CDR3 reads TGTGCCAGCACCCAAGACAGGGGTGTGACCGGGGAGCTGTTTTTT. The chain joins TRBV6-1 to TRBJ2-2; 8 nucleotides match TRBD1. J was trimmed by 5 bases and V by 7 bases; bases with no gene match: 9. The CDR3 runs 15 residues. CDR1 is MNHNS, CDR2 SASEGT, per germline.

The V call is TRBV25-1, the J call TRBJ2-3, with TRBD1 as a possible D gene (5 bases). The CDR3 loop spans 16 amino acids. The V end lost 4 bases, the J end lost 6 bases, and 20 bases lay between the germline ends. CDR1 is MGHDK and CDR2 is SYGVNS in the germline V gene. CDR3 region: CASSGYSGLYLDTQYF. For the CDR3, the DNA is TGTGCCAGCAGTGGATATTCAGGGCTATACCTCGATACGCAGTATTTT.

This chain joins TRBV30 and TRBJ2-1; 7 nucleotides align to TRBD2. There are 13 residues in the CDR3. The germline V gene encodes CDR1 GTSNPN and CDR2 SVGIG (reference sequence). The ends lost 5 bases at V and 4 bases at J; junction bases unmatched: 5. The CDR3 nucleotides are TGTGCCTGGCGGGGACTACGGTACAATGAGCAGTTCTTC. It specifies CAWRGLRYNEQFF.

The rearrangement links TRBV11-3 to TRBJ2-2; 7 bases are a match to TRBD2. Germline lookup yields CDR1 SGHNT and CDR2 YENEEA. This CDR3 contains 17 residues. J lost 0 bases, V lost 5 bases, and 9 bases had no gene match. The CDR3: CASSPAPGTTNTGELFF. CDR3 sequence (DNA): TGTGCCAGCAGCCCTGCCCCCGGGACTACGAACACCGGGGAGCTGTTTTTT.

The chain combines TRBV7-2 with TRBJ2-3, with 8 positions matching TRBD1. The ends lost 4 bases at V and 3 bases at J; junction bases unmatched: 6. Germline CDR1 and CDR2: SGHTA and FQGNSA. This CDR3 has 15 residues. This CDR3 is CASSSNTGGTDTQYF. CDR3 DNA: TGTGCCAGCAGCTCCAACACAGGGGGAACAGATACGCAGTATTTT. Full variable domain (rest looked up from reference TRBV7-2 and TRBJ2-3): GAGVSQSPSNKVTEKGKDVELRCDPISGHTALYWYRQSLGQGLEFLIYFQGNSAPDKSGLPSDRFSAERTGGSVSTLTIQRTQQEDSAVYLCASSSNTGGTDTQYFGPGTRLTVL.

The CDR3 DNA reads as TGCGCCAGCAGCCAAGATAACAGGGTGAGGGTTCTGTACTTC. This codes for CASSQDNRVRVLYF. The chain employs TRBV4-1 and TRBJ2-7, with a tentative D call TRBD1 (6 bases). The CDR3 extends over 14 amino acids. Germline CDR1 reads MGHRA; CDR2 reads YSYEKL. The V and J ends lost 0 bases and 12 bases respectively, with 18 bases between them.

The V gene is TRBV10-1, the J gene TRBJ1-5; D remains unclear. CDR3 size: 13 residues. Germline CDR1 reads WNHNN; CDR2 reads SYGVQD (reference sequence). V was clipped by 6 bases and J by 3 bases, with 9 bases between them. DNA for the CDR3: TGCGCCAGCAGCCCCGGACCCAATCAGCCCCAGCATTTT. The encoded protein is CASSPGPNQPQHF.

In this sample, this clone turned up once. Here the CDR3 reads CAISETGTTNEKLFF. In DNA, the CDR3 is TGTGCCATCAGCGAAACCGGGACAACTAATGAAAAACTGTTTTTT. This chain joins TRBV10-3 and TRBJ1-4; no definite D call. The CDR3 spans 15 residues. With 6 bases removed from V and 0 bases from J, the gap between germline ends came to 11 bases. Germline lookup yields CDR1 ENHRY and CDR2 SYGVKD.